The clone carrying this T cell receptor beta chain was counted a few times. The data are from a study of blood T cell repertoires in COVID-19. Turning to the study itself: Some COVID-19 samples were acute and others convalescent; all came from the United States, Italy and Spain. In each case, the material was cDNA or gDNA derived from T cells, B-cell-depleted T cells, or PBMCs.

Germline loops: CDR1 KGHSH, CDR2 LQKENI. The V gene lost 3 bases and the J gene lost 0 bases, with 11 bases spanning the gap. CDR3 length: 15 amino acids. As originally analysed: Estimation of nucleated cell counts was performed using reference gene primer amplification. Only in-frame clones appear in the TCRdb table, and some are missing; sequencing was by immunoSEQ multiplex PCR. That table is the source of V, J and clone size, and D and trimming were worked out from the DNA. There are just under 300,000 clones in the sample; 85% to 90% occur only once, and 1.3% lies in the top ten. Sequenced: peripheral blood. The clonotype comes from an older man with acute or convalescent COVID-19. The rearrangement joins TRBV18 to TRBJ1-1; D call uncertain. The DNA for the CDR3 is TGTGCCAGCTCACCCGGGATTGCAATGAACACTGAAGCTTTCTTT. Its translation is CASSPGIAMNTEAFF.